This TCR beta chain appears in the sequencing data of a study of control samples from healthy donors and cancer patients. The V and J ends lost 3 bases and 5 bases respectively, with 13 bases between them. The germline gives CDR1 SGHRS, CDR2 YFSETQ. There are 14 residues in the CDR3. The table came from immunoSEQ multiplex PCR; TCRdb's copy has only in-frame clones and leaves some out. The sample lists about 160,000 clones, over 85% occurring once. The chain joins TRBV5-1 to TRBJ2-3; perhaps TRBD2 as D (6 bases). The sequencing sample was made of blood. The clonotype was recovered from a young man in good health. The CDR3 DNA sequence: TGCGCCAGCAGCTCGGGGGTCGGGGAAGATACGCAGTATTTT. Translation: CASSSGVGEDTQYF.